A selection of T cell receptor beta chains follows, all from one sample in a study of glioma-infiltrating T cells. TCRdb re-called the multiplex PCR reads through MiXCR, storing one row per CDR3 protein. Of some 130,000 distinct CDR3 sequences detected, roughly a quarter appear once; the ten largest clones hold around 28%. Source material: glioma tissue, nonneoplastic brain tissue, or PBMCs (not recorded which). These receptors were collected from a human donor with low-grade glioma or glioblastoma, undergoing nonglioma brain surgery, or in good health (not recorded which). Each CDR3 is given with its conserved first and last residue. The D gene is left open where the match is weak. A row's size may be missing; if present it is once, few, many or a size class.

d_call: .; clone_size: few; v_call: TRBV7-4; j_call: TRBJ2-2; cdr3_nt: TGTGCCAGCAGCTTAAGTCAGGGTCCCACCGGGGAGCTGTTTTTT; cdr3_aa: CASSLSQGPTGELFF
d_call: .; clone_size: .; v_call: TRBV20-1; j_call: TRBJ2-6; cdr3_nt: TGCAGTGCTCCCGGGACGGACGCGACGGGCTCTGGGGACAACGTCCTGACTTTC; cdr3_aa: CSAPGTDATGSGDNVLTF
d_call: .; clone_size: many; v_call: TRBV3-1; j_call: TRBJ1-1; cdr3_nt: TGTGCCAGCAGCCCGAAAGGATCAGGGAAGAACACTGAAGCTTTCTTT; cdr3_aa: CASSPKGSGKNTEAFF
d_call: .; clone_size: .; v_call: TRBV18; j_call: TRBJ1-5; cdr3_nt: TGTGCCAGCTCACCCCTGGACAGCCCTAAGGGCAATCAGCCCCAGCATTTT; cdr3_aa: CASSPLDSPKGNQPQHF
d_call: TRBD1; clone_size: .; v_call: TRBV7-3; j_call: TRBJ1-6; cdr3_nt: TGTGCCAGCAGCCCCCGGGACAGGGGATTTTCACCCCTCCACTTT; cdr3_aa: CASSPRDRGFSPLHF
d_call: TRBD1; clone_size: .; v_call: TRBV4-2; j_call: TRBJ1-5; cdr3_nt: TGTGCCAGCAGCGCCGGACAGGGTAATCAGCCCCAGCATTTT; cdr3_aa: CASSAGQGNQPQHF
d_call: .; clone_size: many; v_call: TRBV6-1; j_call: TRBJ2-3; cdr3_nt: TGTGCCAGCAAGTTATGGCCCACCTCAGATACGCAGTATTTT; cdr3_aa: CASKLWPTSDTQYF
d_call: .; clone_size: many; v_call: TRBV2; j_call: TRBJ1-2; cdr3_nt: TGTGCCAGCGAAAGCTATGGCTACACCTTC; cdr3_aa: CASESYGYTF
d_call: .; clone_size: few; v_call: TRBV6-1; j_call: TRBJ1-5; cdr3_nt: TGTGCCAGCAGAAGGACAGCGAGCAATCAGCCCCAGCATTTT; cdr3_aa: CASRRTASNQPQHF
d_call: .; clone_size: few; v_call: TRBV7-9; j_call: TRBJ2-6; cdr3_nt: TGTGCCAGCAGCGGGTTAACCGGGGCCAACGTCCTGACTTTC; cdr3_aa: CASSGLTGANVLTF
d_call: .; clone_size: .; v_call: TRBV19; j_call: TRBJ1-2; cdr3_nt: TGTGCCAGTAGTGACACCCGCTATGGCTACACCTTC; cdr3_aa: CASSDTRYGYTF
d_call: TRBD1; clone_size: many; v_call: TRBV7-3; j_call: TRBJ1-6; cdr3_nt: TGTGCCAGCAGCTCAGGGGACAGCTATTCACCCCTCCACTTT; cdr3_aa: CASSSGDSYSPLHF
d_call: .; clone_size: once; v_call: TRBV30; j_call: TRBJ1-5; cdr3_nt: TGTGCCTTTGGGGACCTCAATCAGCCCCAGCATTTT; cdr3_aa: CAFGDLNQPQHF
d_call: .; clone_size: once; v_call: TRBV7-2; j_call: TRBJ2-1; cdr3_nt: TGTGCCAGCAGATTAAGGGGTGACGCTACCTACAATGAGCAGTTCTTC; cdr3_aa: CASRLRGDATYNEQFF
d_call: .; clone_size: .; v_call: TRBV7-6; j_call: TRBJ1-6; cdr3_nt: TGTGCCAGCAGGGCGTACAGGGACTATAATTCACCCCTCCACTTT; cdr3_aa: CASRAYRDYNSPLHF
d_call: .; clone_size: .; v_call: TRBV4-2; j_call: TRBJ1-2; cdr3_nt: TGTGCCAGCAGCCAAGAATCGGCTTGGGGCCCGGGGGGCTACACCTTC; cdr3_aa: CASSQESAWGPGGYTF
d_call: .; clone_size: many; v_call: TRBV6-1; j_call: TRBJ1-5; cdr3_nt: TGTGCCAGCAGGTTCAGTCCGGCCGGCAATCAGCCCCAGCATTTT; cdr3_aa: CASRFSPAGNQPQHF
d_call: TRBD2; clone_size: .; v_call: TRBV5-4; j_call: TRBJ2-1; cdr3_nt: TGTGCCAGCAGCCTAGCGGGGGGGCCCCACAATGAGCAGTTCTTC; cdr3_aa: CASSLAGGPHNEQFF
d_call: .; clone_size: .; v_call: TRBV7-2; j_call: TRBJ1-1; cdr3_nt: TGTGCAAGCAGCTTACTGACGAACACTGAAGCTTTCTTT; cdr3_aa: CASSLLTNTEAFF
d_call: TRBD2; clone_size: .; v_call: TRBV4-1; j_call: TRBJ2-1; cdr3_nt: TGCGCCAGCAGCGAGAATAAGGGACTAGCGGGGAGCTCCTACAATGAGCAGTTCTTC; cdr3_aa: CASSENKGLAGSSYNEQFF
d_call: .; clone_size: few; v_call: TRBV3-1; j_call: TRBJ2-3; cdr3_nt: TGTGCCAGCAGCCAAGATCGAGGTAGCTTCACAGATACGCAGTATTTT; cdr3_aa: CASSQDRGSFTDTQYF
d_call: .; clone_size: .; v_call: TRBV7-9; j_call: TRBJ2-3; cdr3_nt: TGTGCCAGCAGTTTCACAGGGGAGGGAGATACGCAGTATTTT; cdr3_aa: CASSFTGEGDTQYF
d_call: .; clone_size: few; v_call: TRBV11-1; j_call: TRBJ2-5; cdr3_nt: TGTGCCAGCAGCTTAACGAGGACAGCTCAAGAGACCCAGTACTTC; cdr3_aa: CASSLTRTAQETQYF
d_call: .; clone_size: .; v_call: TRBV2; j_call: TRBJ1-2; cdr3_nt: TGTGCCAGCAGTGAAGCTAACCTTTCCTATGGCTACACCTTC; cdr3_aa: CASSEANLSYGYTF
d_call: .; clone_size: .; v_call: TRBV14; j_call: TRBJ1-5; cdr3_nt: TGTGCCAGCAGCCAATTCCGGAATCAGCCCCAGCATTTT; cdr3_aa: CASSQFRNQPQHF
d_call: .; clone_size: .; v_call: TRBV29-1; j_call: TRBJ2-5; cdr3_nt: TGCAGCGTGACTCTGCCTGGCAGGGTGGTAGAGACCCAGTACTTC; cdr3_aa: CSVTLPGRVVETQYF
d_call: .; clone_size: .; v_call: TRBV11-2; j_call: TRBJ2-1; cdr3_nt: TGTGCCAGCAGCCCACTAGGAGGGTTCTACAATGAGCAGTTCTTC; cdr3_aa: CASSPLGGFYNEQFF
d_call: .; clone_size: .; v_call: TRBV4-1; j_call: TRBJ1-1; cdr3_nt: TGCGCCAGCAGCCAAGAAGGCCAACTGAACACTGAAGCTTTCTTT; cdr3_aa: CASSQEGQLNTEAFF
d_call: TRBD1; clone_size: .; v_call: TRBV20-1; j_call: TRBJ2-3; cdr3_nt: TGCAGTGCTACCGCAGGGGGCCGGGGCACAGATACGCAGTATTTT; cdr3_aa: CSATAGGRGTDTQYF
d_call: .; clone_size: many; v_call: TRBV24-1; j_call: TRBJ2-3; cdr3_nt: TGTGCCACCAGTGATCCCCGGCTGGGTGGGTCCACAGATACGCAGTATTTT; cdr3_aa: CATSDPRLGGSTDTQYF
d_call: TRBD2; clone_size: .; v_call: TRBV19; j_call: TRBJ2-2; cdr3_nt: TGTGCCAGTATCCACCGGCCGGGACTAGCCGAGCACCGGGAGCTGTTTTTT; cdr3_aa: CASIHRPGLAEHRELFF
d_call: .; clone_size: many; v_call: TRBV7-2; j_call: TRBJ1-3; cdr3_nt: TGTGCCAGCAGCTTATCTGGAAACACCATATATTTT; cdr3_aa: CASSLSGNTIYF
d_call: .; clone_size: .; v_call: TRBV6-5; j_call: TRBJ2-1; cdr3_nt: TGTGCCAGCACCCCTAGAGGGTCCTACAATGAGCAGTTCTTC; cdr3_aa: CASTPRGSYNEQFF
d_call: .; clone_size: .; v_call: TRBV4-1; j_call: TRBJ1-1; cdr3_nt: TGCGCCAGCAGCCGAAGGGGGGCCGCGAACACTAAAGCTTTCTTT; cdr3_aa: CASSRRGAANTKAFF
d_call: TRBD2; clone_size: many; v_call: TRBV20-1; j_call: TRBJ2-5; cdr3_nt: TGCAGTGCCCCGGGGGCAGCGGGGGGTAACAAAGAGACCCAGTACTTC; cdr3_aa: CSAPGAAGGNKETQYF
d_call: .; clone_size: .; v_call: TRBV20-1; j_call: TRBJ2-3; cdr3_nt: TGCAGTGCTAGAGATCCTCAGGTTTCCCTCTCAGATACGCAGTATTTT; cdr3_aa: CSARDPQVSLSDTQYF
d_call: TRBD2; clone_size: .; v_call: TRBV20-1; j_call: TRBJ2-3; cdr3_nt: TGCAGTGCTAGAGATCACACTAGCGGGGTCCGTACAGATACGCAGTATTTT; cdr3_aa: CSARDHTSGVRTDTQYF
d_call: .; clone_size: .; v_call: TRBV20-1; j_call: TRBJ1-3; cdr3_nt: TGCAGTGCTCACAGGGTTGGAAACACCATATATTTT; cdr3_aa: CSAHRVGNTIYF
d_call: TRBD2; clone_size: few; v_call: TRBV6-1; j_call: TRBJ2-5; cdr3_nt: TGTGCCGCGCGGGCAGCGGGGGGGCTTGAGACCCAGTACTTC; cdr3_aa: CAARAAGGLETQYF
d_call: .; clone_size: .; v_call: TRBV3-1; j_call: TRBJ2-3; cdr3_nt: TGTGCCAGCAGCCATTTCGGGGGCGAGGTAGATACGCAGTATTTT; cdr3_aa: CASSHFGGEVDTQYF
d_call: TRBD1; clone_size: few; v_call: TRBV6-1; j_call: TRBJ1-4; cdr3_nt: TGTGCCAGCACCTCCAGAGGGACAGAGCATGAAAAACTGTTTTTT; cdr3_aa: CASTSRGTEHEKLFF
d_call: TRBD2; clone_size: few; v_call: TRBV11-3; j_call: TRBJ2-1; cdr3_nt: TGTGCCAGCAGCGCAACGAGACTAGCGGGGGGGAATGAGCAGTTCTTC; cdr3_aa: CASSATRLAGGNEQFF
d_call: .; clone_size: many; v_call: TRBV6-1; j_call: TRBJ2-5; cdr3_nt: TGTGCCAGCAGTCGGGGATGGGAGACCCAGTACTTC; cdr3_aa: CASSRGWETQYF
d_call: TRBD1; clone_size: many; v_call: TRBV7-9; j_call: TRBJ1-1; cdr3_nt: TGTGCCAGCAGTAGGGACAGGAGCCTTAACACTGAAGCTTTCTTT; cdr3_aa: CASSRDRSLNTEAFF
d_call: TRBD1; clone_size: many; v_call: TRBV6-6; j_call: TRBJ2-3; cdr3_nt: TGTGCCAGCAGTTACAGGGCAGGGGGCAACACAGATACGCAGTATTTT; cdr3_aa: CASSYRAGGNTDTQYF
d_call: TRBD2; clone_size: many; v_call: TRBV20-1; j_call: TRBJ2-3; cdr3_nt: TGCAGTGCTAGACCAATTAGCGGGGGGCAAGATACGCAGTATTTT; cdr3_aa: CSARPISGGQDTQYF
d_call: .; clone_size: .; v_call: TRBV20-1; j_call: TRBJ2-5; cdr3_nt: TGCAGTGCCCCTCCGGGGCGGAAAGAGACCCAGTACTTC; cdr3_aa: CSAPPGRKETQYF
d_call: .; clone_size: many; v_call: TRBV6-1; j_call: TRBJ1-2; cdr3_nt: TGTGCCAGCAGTTCAACTAACTATGGCTACACCTTC; cdr3_aa: CASSSTNYGYTF
d_call: .; clone_size: few; v_call: TRBV10-3; j_call: TRBJ1-5; cdr3_nt: TGTGCCATCAGTGAGTCACGAGACCCCCAGCATTTT; cdr3_aa: CAISESRDPQHF
d_call: .; clone_size: many; v_call: TRBV4-1; j_call: TRBJ2-5; cdr3_nt: TGCGCCAGCAGCCAAGATTGGGGACTCCAAGAGACCCAGTACTTC; cdr3_aa: CASSQDWGLQETQYF
d_call: TRBD2; clone_size: few; v_call: TRBV4-2; j_call: TRBJ2-3; cdr3_nt: TGTGCCAGCAGCTTATTCGGACTAGCTCCAGATACGCAGTATTTT; cdr3_aa: CASSLFGLAPDTQYF
d_call: .; clone_size: few; v_call: TRBV7-6; j_call: TRBJ2-3; cdr3_nt: TGTGCCAGCAGCTTAGGGCCCGGGACAAACACAGATACGCAGTATTTT; cdr3_aa: CASSLGPGTNTDTQYF
d_call: .; clone_size: few; v_call: TRBV14; j_call: TRBJ1-2; cdr3_nt: TGTGCCAGCAGCCGAGAGGTTGTTGGGGGCTACACCTTC; cdr3_aa: CASSREVVGGYTF
d_call: .; clone_size: few; v_call: TRBV19; j_call: TRBJ1-5; cdr3_nt: TGTGCCAGTAGTATTTGGGCCTTAGGCAATCAGCCCCAGCATTTT; cdr3_aa: CASSIWALGNQPQHF
d_call: TRBD2; clone_size: many; v_call: TRBV20-1; j_call: TRBJ2-3; cdr3_nt: TGCAGTCCCCGATGGGAGAAAGCGGGGGGAGATACGCAGTATTTT; cdr3_aa: CSPRWEKAGGDTQYF
d_call: TRBD2; clone_size: .; v_call: TRBV5-1; j_call: TRBJ2-3; cdr3_nt: TGCGCCAGCACCACGGCCCTCGGGGGGGGGACAGATACGCAGTATTTT; cdr3_aa: CASTTALGGGTDTQYF
d_call: .; clone_size: many; v_call: TRBV6-1; j_call: TRBJ2-2; cdr3_nt: TGTGCCAGCAGTGAGATTCAGGGCGCCGGGGAGCTGTTTTTT; cdr3_aa: CASSEIQGAGELFF
d_call: .; clone_size: once; v_call: TRBV6-1; j_call: TRBJ1-2; cdr3_nt: TGTGGGACAAAGACAGCTCCGAACGATAACTATGGCTACACCTTC; cdr3_aa: CGTKTAPNDNYGYTF